One and the same sample provided the 28 T cell receptor beta chains below, sequenced in a study of blood T cell repertoires in COVID-19. Assay used: immunoSEQ multiplex PCR; TCRdb lists only in-frame clones, some missing. The data contain 150,000 to 250,000 clones, roughly 84% of them singletons. Sequences were obtained from PBMCs or T cells enriched from blood (not recorded which). The receptor set was obtained from a man aged 40-55 years who had recovered from COVID-19.

Comment on this clone: In the same sample, other DNA sequences code for this CDR3. The chain is built from TRBV2 and TRBJ1-1; D is ambiguous. The CDR3 runs to 13 residues. Germline values: CDR1 SNHLY, CDR2 FYNNEI. V lost 5 bases, J lost 0 bases, and 7 bases lay in between. DNA of the CDR3: TGTGCCAGCAGTACTCAGGTGAACACTGAAGCTTTCTTT. As protein: CASSTQVNTEAFF.

A remark on this clone: At one end the junction does not follow the germline gene, possibly because of a read error. The chain carries TRBV6-2 or TRBV6-3 and TRBJ1-5, with D unresolved. The CDR3 runs 15 residues. Germline V CDR1 and CDR2: MNHEY, SVGEGT. The CDR3 spells CASSYSRSSNKPQHF. CDR3 DNA sequence: TGTGCCAGCAGTTACTCGAGAAGTTCCAATAAGCCCCAGCATTTT.

This clone showed up just a few times. The chain carries TRBV5-1 and TRBJ2-3; 8 bases match TRBD2. The J segment lost 0 bases and the V segment lost 8 bases, leaving 26 bases of the junction unmatched. The CDR3 sequence is 21 residues long. Germline V CDR1 and CDR2: SGHRS, YFSETQ. In nucleotides, the CDR3 is TGCGCCAGAATCGATTTAAGCAACCCGGGACTAGGGCCTCCTAGCACAGATACGCAGTATTTT. This codes for CARIDLSNPGLGPPSTDTQYF.

The chain combines TRBV27 with TRBJ1-1, with a possible D match to TRBD1 (5 bases). V was shortened by 6 bases and J by 2 bases, with 10 bases between the two germline ends. The CDR3 spans 13 residues. Germline V CDR1 and CDR2: MNHEY, SMNVEV (reference sequence). DNA of the CDR3: TGTGCCAGCAGAAGACAGCCCAACACTGAAGCTTTCTTT. Amino acids: CASRRQPNTEAFF.

J is TRBJ2-7 and V is TRBV5-1, with TRBD2 as a possible D gene (6 bases). The CDR3 totals 14 residues. CDR1 is SGHRS, CDR2 YFSETQ, per germline. V lost 3 bases to trimming and J lost 0 bases, with 10 bases between them. CDR3 loop: CASSSQGGSYEQYF. CDR3 DNA: TGCGCCAGCAGCTCCCAGGGAGGCTCCTACGAGCAGTACTTC.

The V and J genes are TRBV11-2 and TRBJ1-2; a possible D gene is TRBD1 (5 bases). Per germline, CDR1 SGHAT and CDR2 FQNNGV. CDR3 size: 13 residues. V was clipped by 5 bases and J by 5 bases, with 12 bases between them. The CDR3 nucleotides are TGTGCCAGCAGCCAGACATCAGGGTATGGCTACACCTTC. This sequence encodes CASSQTSGYGYTF.

The V gene is TRBV7-2, the J gene TRBJ2-5, with 8 bases lining up with TRBD2. The CDR3 loop spans 15 amino acids. The trim removed 2 bases at V and 5 bases at J, leaving 7 bases unmatched. Germline assignment: CDR1 SGHTA and CDR2 FQGNSA. CDR3 nucleotide sequence: TGTGCCAGCAGCTTATCCGGGGGGGCCGGCGAGACCCAGTACTTC. Translation gives CASSLSGGAGETQYF.

The chain employs TRBV10-2 and TRBJ1-4; no firm D call. This CDR3 has 14 residues. With 4 bases removed from V and 2 bases from J, the gap between germline ends came to 8 bases. The germline gives CDR1 WSHSY, CDR2 SAAADI. This CDR3 reads CASSGANTNEKLFF. The DNA for the CDR3 is TGCGCCAGCAGTGGGGCCAATACTAATGAAAAACTGTTTTTT.

CDR3 in amino acids: CAWSSLGAVEKLFF. The CDR3, as DNA: TGTGCCTGGAGTAGCTTGGGGGCTGTTGAAAAACTGTTTTTT. This rearrangement joins TRBV30 to TRBJ1-4; a possible D gene is TRBD1 (6 bases). Germline-derived CDR1 and CDR2 are GTSNPN and SVGIG (reference sequence). The V end was cut by 2 bases, the J end by 7 bases, with 14 bases between. The CDR3 extends over 14 amino acids.

The V call is TRBV27, the J call TRBJ2-5; 11 bases line up with TRBD2. The V gene's germline CDR1 is MNHEY and CDR2 SMNVEV (reference sequence). The trim removed 7 bases at V and 7 bases at J, leaving 11 bases unmatched. The CDR3 covers 15 residues. The CDR3 nucleotides read TGTGCCAGCAACCCAATAGCGGGGGGGCCCGGGACCCAGTACTTC. Its translation is CASNPIAGGPGTQYF.

The J gene is TRBJ1-4, the V gene TRBV28; D unclear. Trimming left V 6 bases short and J 8 bases short, with 19 bases between. The CDR3 length is 15 residues. In germline, CDR1 is MDHEN, CDR2 SYDVKM. CDR3 residues: CASSETLEMNEKLFF. CDR3 in DNA: TGTGCCAGCAGCGAAACACTAGAAATGAACGAAAAACTGTTTTTT.

This chain joins TRBV18 and TRBJ1-1; D unresolved. Germline values: CDR1 KGHSH, CDR2 LQKENI. The V gene lost 4 bases and the J gene lost 4 bases, with 13 bases spanning the gap. The CDR3 spans 14 residues. Here the CDR3 reads CASSQSVEGTEAFF. The CDR3 DNA reads TGTGCCAGCTCACAGTCTGTAGAGGGCACTGAAGCTTTCTTT.

The chain combines TRBV2 with TRBJ2-5; 9 bases map to TRBD2. The length of the CDR3 is 14 residues. CDR1 and CDR2 (germline): SNHLY, FYNNEI. V shed 4 bases, J shed 2 bases, and the junction held 2 bases outside the gene matches. The CDR3 region has the DNA TGTGCCAGCAGTGGAGCGGGGGGACAAGAGACCCAGTACTTC. It specifies CASSGAGGQETQYF.

This clone was seen only once. The rearrangement joins TRBV2 to TRBJ1-5; D ambiguous. Trimming took off 11 bases at V and 0 bases at J, with 17 bases between the two ends. CDR3 size: 15 residues. CDR1 is SNHLY, CDR2 FYNNEI, per germline. CDR3: CASKTTRLSNQPQHF. CDR3 coding DNA: TGTGCCTCTAAGACTACACGCCTTAGCAATCAGCCCCAGCATTTT.

V and J are TRBV16 and TRBJ1-1; the D gene is possibly TRBD1 (5 bases). CDR1 and CDR2 (germline): KGHSY, FQNENV. This CDR3 has 16 residues. V lost 4 bases to trimming and J lost 3 bases, with 18 bases between them. CDR3 sequence: CASSPLAGLEDTEAFF. The CDR3 DNA reads TGTGCCAGCAGCCCTCTGGCAGGGTTAGAGGACACTGAAGCTTTCTTT.

This clone showed up just once. This rearrangement joins TRBV5-1 to TRBJ2-7; 8 nucleotides line up with TRBD1. Germline CDR1 reads SGHRS; CDR2 reads YFSETQ. V dropped 4 bases and J dropped 2; count of bases not matched to a gene: 11. The CDR3 runs to 16 residues. CDR3 sequence reads: CASSADLGTGTYEQYF. DNA for the CDR3: TGCGCCAGCAGCGCGGACCTGGGGACAGGCACCTACGAGCAGTACTTC.

The gene calls are TRBV7-2 and TRBJ2-7; no clear D. V was clipped by 3 bases and J by 3 bases, with 18 bases between them. From germline, CDR1 is SGHTA and CDR2 FQGNSA. CDR3 length: 16 amino acids. The CDR3 here is CASSFGSGQPIYEQYF. The DNA of the CDR3 is TGTGCCAGCAGCTTTGGCTCTGGGCAGCCCATCTACGAGCAGTACTTC.

This sequence joins TRBV2 and TRBJ1-5, with D unclear. V was cut by 3 bases and J by 2 bases, with 14 bases left in between. There are 16 residues in the CDR3. Germline lookup yields CDR1 SNHLY and CDR2 FYNNEI. The CDR3 here is CASSDQNLFRNQPQHF. The CDR3 DNA reads as TGTGCCAGCAGTGACCAGAATTTGTTCCGCAATCAGCCCCAGCATTTT.

The rearrangement uses TRBV11-3 and TRBJ2-5; 8 bases line up with TRBD1. The V gene end was trimmed by 1 base and the J gene end by 4 bases; junction bases not matched to a gene: 5. The CDR3 extends over 15 amino acids. Germline-derived CDR1 and CDR2 are SGHNT and YENEEA. The CDR3 sequence is CASSLGQGLGETQYF. The CDR3 coding sequence is TGTGCCAGCAGCTTAGGACAGGGGCTAGGAGAGACCCAGTACTTC.

The rearrangement joins TRBV28 to TRBJ1-2, with a weak D call TRBD1 (6 bases). In germline, CDR1 is MDHEN, CDR2 SYDVKM. Trimming stripped 5 bases from V and 2 bases from J, with 18 bases between. The CDR3 extends over 16 amino acids. This CDR3 reads CASSPAGAGANYGYTF. The CDR3 DNA is TGTGCCAGCAGTCCTGCGGGGGCGGGGGCGAACTATGGCTACACCTTC.

The rearrangement joins TRBV10-3 to TRBJ1-5; perhaps TRBD1 as D (5 bases). The CDR3 has 13 amino acids. Between the trimmed V and J ends, which lost 11 bases and 0 bases, there was a span of 11 bases. CDR1 ENHRY and CDR2 SYGVKD come from the germline V gene. Written as DNA, the CDR3 is TGTGCCGCGGGGGTAGATAGCAATCAGCCCCAGCATTTT. Its translation: CAAGVDSNQPQHF.

The genes are TRBV9 and TRBJ1-1, with a weak D call TRBD1 (6 bases). With 3 bases removed from V and 1 base from J, the gap between germline ends came to 16 bases. Germline V gives CDR1 SGDLS, CDR2 YYNGEE. The CDR3 is 16 residues long. CDR3 DNA: TGTGCCAGCAGCGCTCCGACAGGACCTGAGAACACTGAAGCTTTCTTT. It specifies CASSAPTGPENTEAFF.

The chain is built from TRBV28 and TRBJ2-5; 10 bases are shared with TRBD2. The CDR3 is 16 residues long. CDR1 MDHEN and CDR2 SYDVKM come from the germline V gene. With V trimmed by 6 bases and J by 2 bases, 9 bases remained unmatched. CDR3 bases: TGTGCCAGCAGCAACATCTTACTAGCGGGGCAAGAGACCCAGTACTTC. It yields the protein CASSNILLAGQETQYF.

This clone was observed a single time. This rearrangement joins TRBV19 to TRBJ2-1; possibly TRBD1 for D (6 bases). CDR3 length: 15 residues. The germline gives CDR1 LNHDA, CDR2 SQIVND (reference sequence). The V gene lost 5 bases and the J gene lost 9 bases, with 20 bases spanning the gap. CDR3 nucleotide sequence: TGTGCCAGTAGTCTACCGGGACAAGCAGACGTTGAGCAGTTCTTC. This translates into CASSLPGQADVEQFF. The entire variable domain, with the rest obtained from reference TRBV19 and TRBJ2-1, is as follows: DGGITQSPKYLFRKEGQNVTLSCEQNLNHDAMYWYRQDPGQGLRLIYYSQIVNDFQKGDIAEGYSVSREKKESFPLTVTSAQKNPTAFYLCASSLPGQADVEQFFGPGTRLTVL.

Regarding this clone: An end of the junction does not agree with germline; a read error may underlie this. V and J are TRBV2 and TRBJ1-6, with 8 positions matching TRBD1. CDR3 length: 14 residues. Germline V gene sequence: CDR1 SNHLY, CDR2 FYNNEI. This chain's CDR3 is CASREDRGNSPLHF. The CDR3 nucleotides read TGTGCCAGCAGGGAAGACAGGGGTAATTCACCCCTCCACTTT.

The gene calls are TRBV5-1 and TRBJ2-3; TRBD2 agrees at 12 bases. This CDR3 is built from 17 residues. Looked up from germline, CDR1 is SGHRS and CDR2 is YFSETQ. Losses at the gene ends were 0 bases for V and 5 bases for J; bases not matched to a gene: 7. This CDR3 is CASSLVPSGGAVDTQYF. DNA of the CDR3: TGCGCCAGCAGCTTGGTCCCTAGCGGGGGGGCCGTAGATACGCAGTATTTT.

This clone has a handful of counts. The genes are TRBV19 and TRBJ1-5, with 10 bases that match TRBD1. CDR3 length: 16 residues. Losses at the gene ends were 4 bases for V and 6 bases for J; bases not matched to a gene: 9. Germline V lookup: CDR1 LNHDA, CDR2 SQIVND (reference sequence). This CDR3 is CASSTQGQGKGQPQHF. CDR3 in DNA: TGTGCCAGTAGTACACAGGGACAGGGGAAAGGTCAGCCCCAGCATTTT.

The chain recombines TRBV7-2 with TRBJ1-1; tentatively, D is TRBD1 (6 bases). Trimming took 2 bases from V and 6 from J, leaving 13 bases between them. CDR3 length equals 14 residues. The germline CDR1 and CDR2 sequences are SGHTA and FQGNSA. The DNA for the CDR3 is TGTGCCAGCAGCTTACGGCAGGGGAAGGCTGAAGCTTTCTTT. Protein sequence: CASSLRQGKAEAFF.